This entry lists 9 T cell receptor beta chains sequenced from one sample in a study of regulatory T cells in long-lasting Graves disease. Described time point: persistent/refractory GD, antithyroid drugs over 5 years with positive TRAb. After RNA was extracted from PBMCs, the TCR library was made from it. Relying on iRepertoire HTBI primers and Arm-PCR of CDR3 regions, the team built TCR beta libraries. MiXCR, run by TCRdb on the multiplex PCR reads, gives a single entry per CDR3 protein. The top ten clones hold roughly 6.9% of a sample with hundreds of thousands of distinct CDR3 sequences, 20% to 25% of them seen once. Sequenced here: peripheral blood mononuclear cells (PBMCs), sampled when the disease was refractory, from a patient treated with antithyroid drugs. Receptor source: a female donor with Graves disease.

V gene TRBV15 combines with J gene TRBJ2-6, with D possibly being TRBD1 (6 bases). V gave up 6 bases and J gave up 1 base, with 10 bases separating them. Germline V gene lookup returns CDR1 LNHNV and CDR2 YYDKDF (reference sequence). The CDR3 runs 15 residues. The CDR3 sequence: CATRGQGSGANVLTF. As DNA, the CDR3 is TGTGCCACCAGAGGGCAGGGGTCTGGGGCCAACGTCCTGACTTTC.

This clonotype was recorded many times. The chain combines TRBV28 with TRBJ1-1; D might be TRBD1 (5 bases). This CDR3 region has 16 residues. The germline V gene encodes CDR1 MDHEN and CDR2 SYDVKM. Trimming shortened V by 5 bases and J by 0 bases, and 16 bases separated the two germline ends. The CDR3: CASSHLGGVMNTEAFF. In DNA, the CDR3 is TGTGCCAGCAGTCATCTTGGGGGGGTAATGAACACTGAAGCTTTCTTT.

This clonotype has at least ten counts. The chain combines TRBV20-1 with TRBJ1-4, with unresolved D. The CDR3 loop spans 12 amino acids. V was trimmed by 5 bases and J by 5 bases, leaving 9 bases between them. Germline values: CDR1 DFQATT, CDR2 SNEGSKA (reference sequence). CDR3 protein: CSAPSANEKLFF. In nucleotides, the CDR3 is TGCAGTGCTCCATCGGCGAATGAAAAACTGTTTTTT.

The chain is built from TRBV10-3 and TRBJ2-3; maybe TRBD1 (6 bases). Germline CDR1 ENHRY, CDR2 SYGVKD. Trimming pared 6 bases from V and 8 bases from J, leaving 18 bases between. This CDR3 is 14 amino acids long. The CDR3 protein is CAIRDRDKRGTQYF. As DNA, the CDR3 is TGTGCCATCAGGGATAGGGACAAAAGGGGTACGCAGTATTTT.

The gene calls are TRBV19 and TRBJ2-7; D is unresolved. Germline V lookup: CDR1 LNHDA, CDR2 SQIVND (reference sequence). The V end was cut by 3 bases, the J end by 3 bases, with 15 bases between. This CDR3 spans 15 amino acids. CDR3 loop: CASSISRFNGYEQYF. As DNA, the CDR3 is TGTGCCAGTAGTATTTCAAGGTTCAATGGCTACGAGCAGTACTTC.

The CDR3 spells CASSSTGVSTGNTIYF. For the CDR3, the DNA is TGTGCCAGCAGCTCGACAGGGGTATCGACTGGAAACACCATATATTTT. The chain uses TRBV7-9 and TRBJ1-3, with TRBD1 identical over 8 bases. Germline V lookup: CDR1 SEHNR, CDR2 FQNEAQ (reference sequence). The trim removed 4 bases at V and 2 bases at J, leaving 7 bases unmatched. The CDR3 totals 16 residues.

There are many counts of this clonotype. A much larger clone lies a single base off, so this may be a read error. The chain has TRBV12-3 or TRBV12-4 and TRBJ1-6; D uncertain. Trimming removed 1 base from V and 9 bases from J, with 19 bases in between. The CDR3 is 17 amino acids. The CDR3, as DNA: TGTGCCAGCAGTTTAGACCTCACAACACAAGCCAGTTCACCCCTCCACTTT. Its translation: CASSLDLTTQASSPLHF.

This clonotype was observed a single time. A clone one base away is much larger, so this may be a read error. The CDR3 is CASSYSGGLASYEQYF. DNA for the CDR3: TGTGCCAGCAGTTACTCGGGGGGACTTGCATCCTACGAGCAGTACTTC. The chain employs TRBV6-6 and TRBJ2-7; TRBD2 might be the D (6 bases). In germline, CDR1 is MNHNY, CDR2 SVGAGI (reference sequence). The CDR3 length is 16 residues. Trimming stripped 0 bases from V and 1 base from J, with 13 bases between.

This clonotype was detected ten times or more. The chain couples TRBV12-3 or TRBV12-4 to TRBJ1-2; D gene unclear. The CDR3 is 13 residues long. Trimming removed 6 bases at V and 4 bases at J, with 12 bases between. CDR3 residues: CASSPDRFYGYTF. The CDR3 DNA reads TGTGCCAGCAGCCCCGACCGGTTCTATGGCTACACCTTC.